This TCR beta chain was recorded in a study of PD-L1 blockade in urothelial cancer. Across the study: Study patients had been treated with 0 to 3 previous chemotherapy regimens.

As to time point: peripheral blood 6 weeks after treatment start. The CDR3 is made up of 13 amino acids. In germline, CDR1 is SGHKS, CDR2 YYEKEE (reference sequence). Trimming removed 6 bases from V and 4 bases from J; junction bases left unmatched: 5. TCRdb's copy holds only in-frame clones and misses some; the assay was immunoSEQ multiplex PCR. The data contain about 25,000 clones, approximately 86% of them singletons. The source was PBMCs, collected around atezolizumab (anti-PD-L1) treatment. The J gene is TRBJ2-7, the V gene TRBV5-5; TRBD2 matches at 9 bases. This clonotype was obtained from a man between 65 and 85 years old with urothelial cancer. The CDR3 nucleotides are TGTGCCAGCACCCTAGCGGGATTATACGAGCAGTACTTC. Its protein is CASTLAGLYEQYF.